This T cell receptor (beta chain) appears in the sequencing data of a study of cytomegalovirus exposure and HLA in healthy donors. Of note for this clone: Its specificity is unknown.

The PCR ran on 60 Vbeta and 13 Jbeta primers. Clones were sequenced by immunoSEQ multiplex PCR, and TCRdb holds only the in-frame ones, with some missing. The table includes approximately 110,000 clones, about 76% detected once. Notes on the study in general: Beyond CMV serostatus, there was no information to go on about immune exposure.

Sequencing was done on a sample of PBMCs. This TCR was recovered from a woman aged 25 to 39 in good health and CMV-seronegative.

The CDR3 DNA reads TGTGCCAGCTCACCACTCCCGGGACAGGGGGAGACCCAGTACTTC. It encodes CASSPLPGQGETQYF. This chain uses TRBV18 with TRBJ2-5; 10 bases fit TRBD1. The CDR3 extends over 15 amino acids. The V gene end was trimmed by 1 base and the J gene end by 5 bases; junction bases not matched to a gene: 4. Per germline, CDR1 KGHSH and CDR2 LQKENI.